Listed below are T cell receptor beta chains from one sample, sequenced in a study of blood T cells in healthy people across ages. TCRdb ran MiXCR on the 5' RACE reads and lists one entry per CDR3 protein. The sample carries 1.4 million or so distinct CDR3 sequences, 42% recorded once. The sequencing sample was made of blood. These receptors all come from a woman aged 18-29 years in good health. The CDR3 runs from the conserved cysteine through the conserved F or W. The order of the fields is V gene, D gene, clone size, J gene, CDR3 protein, CDR3 DNA. The D gene is left open where the match is weak. The size entry is marked missing in some rows and otherwise reads once, few, many or a size class.

V: TRBV7-9
D: TRBD1
size: many
J: TRBJ1-2
CDR3: CASSPGQGGGYTF
DNA: TGTGCCAGCAGCCCGGGACAGGGTGGTGGCTACACCTTC

V: TRBV4-3
D: NA
size: NA
J: TRBJ1-1
CDR3: CASSQEAGWNTEAFF
DNA: TGCGCCAGCAGCCAAGAGGCAGGGTGGAACACTGAAGCTTTCTTT

V: TRBV7-6
D: NA
size: few
J: TRBJ1-2
CDR3: CASSPNTITGINGYTF
DNA: TGTGCCAGCAGCCCCAATACAATAACAGGGATAAATGGCTACACCTTC

V: TRBV11-2
D: TRBD1
size: NA
J: TRBJ1-4
CDR3: CASNPGQGSYATNEKLFF
DNA: TGTGCCAGCAACCCGGGACAGGGGTCTTATGCAACTAATGAAAAACTGTTTTTT

V: TRBV27
D: NA
size: few
J: TRBJ1-4
CDR3: CASSPWGAREKLFF
DNA: TGTGCCAGCAGCCCCTGGGGGGCGCGGGAAAAACTGTTTTTT

V: TRBV20-1
D: NA
size: few
J: TRBJ2-7
CDR3: CSAREGQDPYEQYF
DNA: TGCAGTGCTAGAGAGGGCCAGGACCCCTACGAGCAGTACTTC

V: TRBV7-2
D: NA
size: few
J: TRBJ1-1
CDR3: CASSLRRTNTEAFF
DNA: TGTGCCAGCAGCCTTCGCCGGACGAACACTGAAGCTTTCTTT

V: TRBV7-9
D: NA
size: few
J: TRBJ1-1
CDR3: CASTPQGFPPNTEAFF
DNA: TGTGCCAGCACCCCTCAGGGTTTTCCCCCGAACACTGAAGCTTTCTTT

V: TRBV25-1
D: NA
size: NA
J: TRBJ1-1
CDR3: CASSTYLNEAFF
DNA: TGTGCCAGCAGTACTTATCTGAATGAAGCTTTCTTT

V: TRBV5-1
D: TRBD2
size: few
J: TRBJ2-1
CDR3: CASKSTSGLAGGRRSYNEQFF
DNA: TGCGCCAGCAAAAGTACCTCGGGACTAGCGGGGGGCCGTCGCTCCTACAATGAGCAGTTCTTC

V: TRBV7-9
D: TRBD1
size: NA
J: TRBJ1-5
CDR3: CASSKTGVGDNQPQHF
DNA: TGTGCCAGCAGTAAGACAGGGGTGGGTGACAATCAGCCCCAGCATTTT

V: TRBV6-5
D: NA
size: NA
J: TRBJ1-2
CDR3: CASSYSNVGGCTF
DNA: TGTGCCAGCAGTTACTCGAACGTTGGGGGCTGCACCTTC

V: TRBV2
D: NA
size: NA
J: TRBJ2-1
CDR3: CASSLPINEQFF
DNA: TGTGCCAGCAGCCTGCCTATCAATGAGCAGTTCTTC

V: TRBV20-1
D: NA
size: few
J: TRBJ2-5
CDR3: CSANGIHPVGETQYF
DNA: TGCAGTGCTAACGGCATACACCCTGTTGGAGAGACCCAGTACTTC

V: TRBV5-1
D: NA
size: few
J: TRBJ2-3
CDR3: CASSLAGRVVDTQYF
DNA: TGCGCCAGCAGCTTGGCCGGACGCGTTGTGGATACGCAGTATTTT

V: TRBV6-5
D: TRBD2
size: many
J: TRBJ2-1
CDR3: CASSYPGGNNEQFF
DNA: TGTGCCAGCAGTTACCCGGGGGGGAACAATGAGCAGTTCTTC

V: TRBV27
D: TRBD2
size: NA
J: TRBJ2-7
CDR3: CASSLLSGSLDEQYF
DNA: TGTGCCAGCAGTTTACTCAGCGGGAGTCTCGATGAGCAGTACTTC

V: TRBV10-1
D: NA
size: NA
J: TRBJ1-2
CDR3: CASSESERDSSHYTF
DNA: TGCGCCAGCAGTGAGTCGGAGAGAGACAGCTCTCACTACACCTTC

V: TRBV30
D: NA
size: NA
J: TRBJ1-1
CDR3: CACTKNILNTEAFF
DNA: TGTGCCTGCACCAAAAATATCTTGAACACTGAAGCTTTCTTT

V: TRBV30
D: NA
size: few
J: TRBJ2-1
CDR3: CAWSVSGINYNEQFF
DNA: TGTGCCTGGAGTGTATCAGGGATCAACTACAATGAGCAGTTCTTC

V: TRBV27
D: NA
size: NA
J: TRBJ1-1
CDR3: CASSTIRTGWAEAFF
DNA: TGTGCCAGCTCAACCATCAGGACGGGATGGGCTGAAGCTTTCTTT

V: TRBV12-3/TRBV12-4
D: NA
size: once
J: TRBJ2-1
CDR3: CASSLVVSRSYNEQFF
DNA: TGTGCCAGCAGTTTAGTTGTTAGCAGATCCTACAATGAGCAGTTCTTC

V: TRBV6-1
D: NA
size: NA
J: TRBJ2-3
CDR3: CASSKTVTDTQYF
DNA: TGTGCCAGCTCGAAGACAGTAACAGATACGCAGTATTTT

V: TRBV20-1
D: TRBD1
size: NA
J: TRBJ1-2
CDR3: CSASLGIQGGNYGYTF
DNA: TGCAGTGCCAGTTTGGGAATTCAGGGGGGTAACTATGGCTACACCTTC

V: TRBV7-2
D: NA
size: many
J: TRBJ1-2
CDR3: CASSLERQNYGYTF
DNA: TGTGCCAGCAGCTTAGAACGGCAGAACTATGGCTACACCTTC

V: TRBV4-1
D: NA
size: NA
J: TRBJ1-5
CDR3: CASSQGPESPQHF
DNA: TGCGCCAGCAGCCAAGGCCCCGAGTCGCCCCAGCATTTT

V: TRBV24-1
D: TRBD2
size: NA
J: TRBJ2-7
CDR3: CATSDRTSGFYEQYF
DNA: TGTGCCACCAGTGATCGGACTAGCGGATTTTACGAGCAGTACTTC

V: TRBV30
D: NA
size: NA
J: TRBJ2-5
CDR3: CAWSGLADPRTGTQYF
DNA: TGTGCCTGGAGTGGACTTGCGGACCCCCGAACTGGAACCCAGTACTTC

V: TRBV4-1
D: NA
size: many
J: TRBJ2-3
CDR3: CASSQDHRTDTQYF
DNA: TGCGCCAGCAGCCAAGACCATCGCACAGATACGCAGTATTTT

V: TRBV2
D: NA
size: many
J: TRBJ2-3
CDR3: CASSRGTDTQYF
DNA: TGTGCCAGCAGTAGGGGCACAGATACGCAGTATTTT

V: TRBV20-1
D: NA
size: few
J: TRBJ1-3
CDR3: CSAGRGWPSGNTIYF
DNA: TGCAGTGCTGGCCGGGGTTGGCCTTCTGGAAACACCATATATTTT

V: TRBV28
D: NA
size: NA
J: TRBJ2-7
CDR3: CASSSGAKNEQYF
DNA: TGTGCCAGCAGTTCGGGAGCCAAAAACGAGCAGTACTTC

V: TRBV7-9
D: TRBD2
size: NA
J: TRBJ2-1
CDR3: CAGSSTRTSGSSNEQFF
DNA: TGTGCCGGCAGCTCAACCCGGACTAGCGGGAGTTCTAATGAGCAGTTCTTC

V: TRBV6-5
D: TRBD1
size: NA
J: TRBJ1-2
CDR3: CASSLTGVTYGYTF
DNA: TGTGCCAGCAGCCTGACAGGGGTAACCTATGGCTACACCTTC

V: TRBV20-1
D: NA
size: few
J: TRBJ1-4
CDR3: CSARGRVHGEKLFF
DNA: TGCAGTGCTAGAGGGCGGGTGCACGGGGAAAAACTGTTTTTT

V: TRBV27
D: NA
size: few
J: TRBJ1-6
CDR3: CASSSGTFGGSPLHF
DNA: TGTGCCAGCAGTTCCGGTACCTTCGGGGGTTCACCCCTCCACTTT

V: TRBV28
D: TRBD1
size: few
J: TRBJ1-2
CDR3: CASSQDRGMDGYTF
DNA: TGTGCCAGCAGTCAGGACAGGGGAATGGACGGCTACACCTTC

V: TRBV20-1
D: NA
size: NA
J: TRBJ1-2
CDR3: CSARARWGGYYGYTF
DNA: TGCAGTGCTAGAGCCCGGTGGGGGGGTTACTATGGCTACACCTTC

V: TRBV11-2
D: NA
size: few
J: TRBJ2-7
CDR3: CASSPRGAGDNEQYF
DNA: TGTGCCAGCAGCCCCCGGGGGGCGGGAGACAATGAGCAGTACTTC

V: TRBV12-3/TRBV12-4
D: TRBD2
size: many
J: TRBJ2-5
CDR3: CASSLVLAGEETQYF
DNA: TGTGCCAGCAGTTTGGTTCTAGCGGGGGAAGAGACCCAGTACTTC

V: TRBV6-5
D: NA
size: NA
J: TRBJ2-3
CDR3: CASRGEISTDTQYF
DNA: TGTGCCAGCAGGGGGGAGATAAGCACAGATACGCAGTATTTT

V: TRBV6-2/TRBV6-3
D: NA
size: few
J: TRBJ2-7
CDR3: CASSDEEQYF
DNA: TGTGCCAGCAGTGACGAGGAGCAGTACTTC

V: TRBV27
D: TRBD2
size: NA
J: TRBJ2-7
CDR3: CASSSGLAGIEQYF
DNA: TGTGCCAGCAGTTCAGGACTAGCGGGGATCGAGCAGTACTTC

V: TRBV29-1
D: NA
size: NA
J: TRBJ1-1
CDR3: CSVVPAGNTEAFF
DNA: TGCAGCGTTGTCCCGGCGGGGAACACTGAAGCTTTCTTT

V: TRBV29-1
D: NA
size: NA
J: TRBJ2-1
CDR3: CSLGIQGNEQFF
DNA: TGCAGCCTTGGGATACAGGGCAATGAGCAGTTCTTC

V: TRBV6-6
D: NA
size: NA
J: TRBJ1-6
CDR3: CASSYSRAAPLHF
DNA: TGTGCCAGCAGTTACTCGAGGGCTGCACCCCTCCACTTT

V: TRBV4-3
D: TRBD2
size: NA
J: TRBJ2-1
CDR3: CASSQRSSSGGADEQFF
DNA: TGCGCCAGCAGCCAAAGGTCCTCTAGCGGGGGGGCCGATGAGCAGTTCTTC

V: TRBV28
D: TRBD2
size: NA
J: TRBJ2-1
CDR3: CASSRPASGRYNEQFF
DNA: TGTGCCAGCAGCCGCCCCGCTAGCGGGAGATACAATGAGCAGTTCTTC

V: TRBV27
D: NA
size: NA
J: TRBJ2-5
CDR3: CASTRHLSGAEETQYF
DNA: TGTGCCAGCACCCGACACCTTAGTGGGGCCGAAGAGACCCAGTACTTC

V: TRBV20-1
D: NA
size: NA
J: TRBJ2-3
CDR3: CSARSSEGTDTQYF
DNA: TGCAGTGCTAGAAGTAGCGAGGGCACAGATACGCAGTATTTT